The 31 T cell receptor beta chains below all came from one sample that was sequenced in a study of T cell responses to AZD1222 COVID-19 vaccine. Clones were sequenced by immunoSEQ multiplex PCR, and TCRdb holds only the in-frame ones, with some missing. The sample yields 150,000 or so clones, around 93% seen once. The sequences come from peripheral blood, collected on day 0 of AZD1222 vaccination. The receptors shown here come from an adult in good health.

The rearrangement uses TRBV3-1 (or the pseudogene TRBV3-2) and TRBJ2-5; a possible D gene is TRBD2 (6 bases). CDR3 length equals 14 residues. The V and J ends lost 2 bases and 4 bases respectively, with 11 bases between them. Germline V gene sequence: CDR1 LGHDT, CDR2 YNNKEL (reference sequence). CDR3 region: CASSQLAWGETQYF. The CDR3 region has the DNA TGTGCCAGCAGCCAACTAGCGTGGGGAGAGACCCAGTACTTC.

The V and J genes are TRBV6-5 and TRBJ1-2; D might be TRBD1 (5 bases). The germline CDR1 and CDR2 sequences are MNHEY and SVGAGI. Trimming stripped 0 bases from V and 2 bases from J, with 13 bases between. This CDR3 spans 16 amino acids. The DNA of the CDR3 is TGTGCCAGCAGTTACTCGATTACAGGACTAAACTATGGCTACACCTTC. Amino acids: CASSYSITGLNYGYTF.

This clone appeared a single time. The chain uses TRBV6-1 and TRBJ2-7; perhaps TRBD1 as D (6 bases). The CDR3 totals 14 residues. CDR1 MNHNS and CDR2 SASEGT come from the germline V gene. The V end lost 2 bases, the J end lost 2 bases, and 10 bases lay between the germline ends. This chain's CDR3 is CASSEPRTAYEQYF. The CDR3 DNA sequence: TGTGCCAGCAGTGAACCCCGGACAGCCTACGAGCAGTACTTC.

The rearrangement links TRBV3-1 (or the pseudogene TRBV3-2) to TRBJ1-1; tentatively, D is TRBD1 (5 bases). The CDR3 length is 13 residues. Trimming stripped 0 bases from V and 10 bases from J, with 12 bases between. Germline values: CDR1 LGHDT, CDR2 YNNKEL (reference sequence). CDR3 in DNA: TGTGCCAGCAGCCAAGACGAGGGGTATGGAGCTTTCTTT. Amino acids: CASSQDEGYGAFF.

The gene calls are TRBV10-3 and TRBJ2-1, with D perhaps assigned TRBD1 or TRBD2 (5 bases each). V was pared by 4 bases and J by 3 bases, with 19 bases between. Germline lookup yields CDR1 ENHRY and CDR2 SYGVKD. This CDR3 is built from 17 residues. The CDR3: CAISAAPGTPNYNEQFF. In DNA, the CDR3 is TGTGCCATCAGTGCTGCACCCGGGACGCCTAACTACAATGAGCAGTTCTTC.

The chain links TRBV4-1 to TRBJ2-7; no firm D call. Germline CDR1 reads MGHRA; CDR2 reads YSYEKL. Trimming shortened V by 1 base and J by 6 bases, and 10 bases separated the two germline ends. The CDR3 extends over 13 amino acids. The DNA for the CDR3 is TGCGCCAGCAGCCAAGTAAGAGGCGGCGAGCAGTACTTC. Translated, it gives CASSQVRGGEQYF.

The chain uses TRBV28 and TRBJ1-2; 9 bases are a match to TRBD1. V was clipped by 5 bases and J by 3 bases; unmatched bases: 10. CDR3 length equals 16 residues. Germline V gives CDR1 MDHEN, CDR2 SYDVKM. The CDR3 DNA follows: TGTGCCAGCAGTCGGTCCGGGACAGGGTTATACTATGGCTACACCTTC. It codes for CASSRSGTGLYYGYTF.

This clone has a single count. The chain combines TRBV5-1 with TRBJ2-7; D gene uncertain. The CDR3 consists of 16 residues. CDR1 and CDR2 from the germline V gene are SGHRS and YFSETQ. The V end lost 0 bases, the J end lost 0 bases, and 13 bases lay between the germline ends. The CDR3 loop reads CASSLEVGPDSYEQYF. The CDR3 nucleotides are TGCGCCAGCAGCTTGGAAGTGGGCCCCGACTCCTACGAGCAGTACTTC.

The chain combines TRBV6-4 with TRBJ2-3; TRBD2 might be the D (5 bases). Trimming removed 4 bases from V and 3 bases from J, with 11 bases in between. Germline assignment: CDR1 MRHNA and CDR2 SNTAGT. The CDR3 is made up of 14 amino acids. CDR3 nucleotides: TGTGCCAGCAGTGTAGGCCGGGATACAGATACGCAGTATTTT. It codes for CASSVGRDTDTQYF.

This clone is a singleton in its sample. The chain recombines TRBV2 with TRBJ1-1, with a tentative D call TRBD1 (5 bases). V dropped 6 bases and J dropped 4 bases, with 12 bases sitting between them. The CDR3 loop spans 13 amino acids. Germline-derived CDR1 and CDR2 are SNHLY and FYNNEI. The chain's CDR3 is CASRWDDVTEAFF. For the CDR3, the DNA is TGTGCCAGCAGGTGGGACGATGTCACTGAAGCTTTCTTT.

The rearrangement uses TRBV6-6 and TRBJ1-2, with D maybe TRBD1 (6 bases). The V gene lost 0 bases and the J gene lost 8 bases, with 16 bases spanning the gap. CDR3 length: 15 amino acids. Germline values: CDR1 MNHNY, CDR2 SVGAGI (reference sequence). CDR3 protein: CASSYSEGRGVGYTF. CDR3 nucleotides: TGTGCCAGCAGTTACTCGGAGGGCAGGGGAGTCGGCTACACCTTC.

The chain employs TRBV19 and TRBJ1-2, with 7 bases identical to TRBD1. V shed 6 bases and J 4 bases; nucleotides not matched to a gene: 14. Germline V gives CDR1 LNHDA, CDR2 SQIVND (reference sequence). The CDR3 has 16 amino acids. The CDR3 DNA reads as TGTGCCAGTAGAGGTAGACAGGGTGGTGGTGTCTATGGCTACACCTTC. It yields the protein CASRGRQGGGVYGYTF.

This CDR3 reads CASSSGPEQYF. CDR3 coding DNA: TGTGCCAGCAGCTCCGGACCCGAGCAGTACTTC. The rearrangement links TRBV7-9 to TRBJ2-7; D unresolved. CDR3 length: 11 amino acids. Trimming took off 4 bases at V and 6 bases at J, with 7 bases between the two ends. Germline V gene lookup returns CDR1 SEHNR and CDR2 FQNEAQ (reference sequence).

The genes are TRBV10-2 and TRBJ2-5, with 7 nucleotides matching TRBD2. Germline trimming cut 7 bases from V and 5 bases from J; bases unmatched to any gene: 7. The CDR3 has 13 residues. Germline V gives CDR1 WSHSY, CDR2 SAAADI. CDR3 region: CASTGGRGETQYF. The CDR3 DNA follows: TGCGCCAGCACCGGAGGGAGGGGCGAGACCCAGTACTTC.

With respect to this clone: At one of its ends the junction is not consistent with the germline gene, which may arise from a read error. The chain recombines TRBV2 with TRBJ1-2, with a weak D call TRBD1 (6 bases). The CDR3 totals 12 residues. The germline gives CDR1 SNHLY, CDR2 FYNNEI. The CDR3 region is CASSVGADDGAF. DNA for the CDR3: TGTGCCAGCAGTGTGGGGGCCGACGACGGGGCCTTC.

The chain has TRBV15 and TRBJ1-1; D is undetermined. Trimming left V 5 bases short and J 0 bases short, with 7 bases between. This CDR3 is built from 13 residues. Germline values: CDR1 LNHNV, CDR2 YYDKDF (reference sequence). The CDR3 spells CATSWQLNTEAFF. The CDR3 nucleotides are TGTGCCACCAGCTGGCAGTTGAACACTGAAGCTTTCTTT.

This rearrangement joins TRBV29-1 to TRBJ1-6, with D unresolved. V lost 4 bases to trimming and J lost 0 bases, with 4 bases between them. The CDR3 has 13 amino acids. Germline V gives CDR1 SQVTM, CDR2 ANQGSEA. In DNA form, the CDR3 reads TGCAGCGTTGGGAACTCCTATAATTCACCCCTCCACTTT. As protein: CSVGNSYNSPLHF.

This clone was detected only once. V gene TRBV7-6 combines with J gene TRBJ2-5; a possible D gene is TRBD2 (5 bases). Germline V gene sequence: CDR1 SGHVS, CDR2 FNYEAQ. Trimming left V 1 base short and J 7 bases short, with 13 bases between. CDR3 size: 14 residues. CDR3 DNA sequence: TGTGCCAGCAGCTTAGTGGCGGAGGCAGGGACCCAGTACTTC. Translating it yields CASSLVAEAGTQYF.

V gene TRBV2 combines with J gene TRBJ1-5, with TRBD1 as a possible D gene (5 bases). V shed 2 bases and J shed 8 bases, with 10 bases lying between them. CDR1 is SNHLY and CDR2 is FYNNEI in the germline V gene. The CDR3 runs to 13 residues. The CDR3 DNA is TGTGCCAGCAGTGAATGGGACCGAGAGCCCCAGCATTTT. It yields the protein CASSEWDREPQHF.

CDR3 in DNA: TGTGCCAGCAGTGTGGGACAGGGACGCTATGGCTACACCTTC. This encodes CASSVGQGRYGYTF. The genes are TRBV27 and TRBJ1-2, with TRBD1 matching over 9 bases. The junction had 5 bases not matched to a gene; V was cut back by 5 bases and J by 4 bases. Germline assignment: CDR1 MNHEY and CDR2 SMNVEV (reference sequence). The CDR3 totals 14 residues.

This clone was seen a single time. The rearrangement links TRBV29-1 to TRBJ2-7; TRBD2 is a possible D gene (6 bases). The CDR3 has 13 amino acids. V gave up 1 base and J gave up 3 bases, with 10 bases separating them. Germline V gene sequence: CDR1 SQVTM, CDR2 ANQGSEA. The DNA for the CDR3 is TGCAGCGTTGAAGTAGCGGAGTTCTACGAGCAGTACTTC. Amino acid sequence: CSVEVAEFYEQYF.

The chain recombines TRBV7-6 with TRBJ2-5; D remains ambiguous. The CDR3 runs 14 residues. Germline V lookup: CDR1 SGHVS, CDR2 FNYEAQ. Trimming removed 1 base at V and 1 base at J, with 7 bases between. CDR3: CASSLGPAQETQYF. The CDR3 region has the DNA TGTGCCAGCAGCTTAGGGCCAGCCCAAGAGACCCAGTACTTC. Drawing the rest from reference TRBV7-6 and TRBJ2-5, the complete variable domain is GAGVSQSPRYKVTKRGQDVALRCDPISGHVSLYWYRQALGQGPEFLTYFNYEAQQDKSGLPNDRFSAERPEGSISTLTIQRTEQRDSAMYRCASSLGPAQETQYFGPGTRLLVL.

This clone was observed once. The chain joins TRBV5-1 to TRBJ1-4; 8 nucleotides agree with TRBD1. CDR3 size: 15 residues. The germline gives CDR1 SGHRS, CDR2 YFSETQ. Trimming took 4 bases from V and 4 from J; bases not matched to a gene: 6. CDR3 sequence (DNA): TGCGCCAGCAGCAATCAGGGGGCTGATAATGAAAAACTGTTTTTT. Amino acids: CASSNQGADNEKLFF.

The chain links TRBV3-1 (or the pseudogene TRBV3-2) to TRBJ1-1; D remains unclear. The germline V gene encodes CDR1 LGHDT and CDR2 YNNKEL (reference sequence). V was pared by 4 bases and J by 11 bases, with 14 bases between. This CDR3 is 12 amino acids long. CDR3 loop: CASSLGPAGAFF. In nucleotides, the CDR3 is TGTGCCAGCAGCCTCGGACCCGCGGGCGCTTTCTTT.

V and J are TRBV29-1 and TRBJ2-7; a possible D gene is TRBD2 (6 bases). The CDR3 has 14 residues. Per germline, CDR1 SQVTM and CDR2 ANQGSEA. V was shortened by 4 bases and J by 4 bases, with 17 bases between the two germline ends. The CDR3 nucleotides are TGCAGCGTTGCCGGTAGGCAGGGACTTTACGAGCAGTACTTC. Its translation is CSVAGRQGLYEQYF.

V is TRBV18 and J is TRBJ2-5; D is undetermined. The CDR3 consists of 14 residues. The ends were cut back, 3 bases at V and 3 bases at J, with 11 bases in the middle. Germline V gene lookup returns CDR1 KGHSH and CDR2 LQKENI. CDR3 bases: TGTGCCAGCTCACCCATGATTCTCGAAGAGACCCAGTACTTC. Translated, it gives CASSPMILEETQYF.

CDR3 sequence: CASSLDGSRTDTQYF. The CDR3 DNA is TGTGCCAGCAGCTTAGACGGCAGTCGCACAGATACGCAGTATTTT. The chain combines TRBV7-6 with TRBJ2-3; no clear D. Trimming left V 1 base short and J 1 base short, with 9 bases between. The CDR3 extends over 15 amino acids. In germline, CDR1 is SGHVS, CDR2 FNYEAQ.

This sequence joins TRBV5-4 and TRBJ1-6; D is unclear. This CDR3 has 14 amino acids. The V end was cut by 4 bases, the J end by 0 bases, with 5 bases between. Germline V CDR1 and CDR2: SGHNT, YYREEE (reference sequence). This CDR3 reads CASSPSSYNSPLHF. The CDR3 region has the DNA TGTGCCAGCAGCCCCAGCTCCTATAATTCACCCCTCCACTTT.

The J gene is TRBJ2-2, the V gene TRBV5-5, with D possibly matching TRBD1 (6 bases). The CDR3 totals 13 residues. The V gene lost 4 bases and the J gene lost 6 bases, with 10 bases spanning the gap. CDR1 is SGHKS, CDR2 YYEKEE, per germline (reference sequence). CDR3 in amino acids: CASSPQGSGELFF. The DNA for the CDR3 is TGTGCCAGCAGCCCTCAGGGGTCCGGGGAGCTGTTTTTT.

The chain carries TRBV6-5 and TRBJ2-2; D remains ambiguous. Germline V lookup: CDR1 MNHEY, CDR2 SVGAGI. The CDR3 length is 15 residues. V was trimmed by 6 bases and J by 2 bases, leaving 13 bases between them. This CDR3 is CASRLSRRNTGELFF. The CDR3 DNA follows: TGTGCCAGCAGGCTTTCTCGCAGAAACACCGGGGAGCTGTTTTTT.

The chain recombines TRBV18 with TRBJ1-2, with D hard to call. CDR1 is KGHSH and CDR2 is LQKENI in the germline V gene. Trimming stripped 2 bases from V and 6 bases from J, with 13 bases between. The CDR3 has 14 amino acids. CDR3 in amino acids: CASSPDTLPDGYTF. Written as DNA, the CDR3 is TGTGCCAGCTCACCAGACACCCTACCGGATGGCTACACCTTC.